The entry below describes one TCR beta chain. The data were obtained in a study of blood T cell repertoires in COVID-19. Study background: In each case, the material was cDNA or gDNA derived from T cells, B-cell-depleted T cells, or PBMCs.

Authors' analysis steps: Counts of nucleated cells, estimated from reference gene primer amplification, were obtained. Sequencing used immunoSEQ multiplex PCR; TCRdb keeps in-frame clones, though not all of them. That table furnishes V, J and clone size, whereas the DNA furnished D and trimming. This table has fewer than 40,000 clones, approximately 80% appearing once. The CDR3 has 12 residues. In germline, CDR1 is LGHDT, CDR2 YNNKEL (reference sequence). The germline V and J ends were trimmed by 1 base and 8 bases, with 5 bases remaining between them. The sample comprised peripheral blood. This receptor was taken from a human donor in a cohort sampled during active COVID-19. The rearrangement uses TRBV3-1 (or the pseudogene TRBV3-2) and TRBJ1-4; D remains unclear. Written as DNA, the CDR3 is TGTGCCAGCAGCCAAGCGCGGGAAAAACTGTTTTTT. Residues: CASSQAREKLFF.